Listed below are T cell receptor beta chains from one sample, sequenced in a study of OX40 agonist ivuxolimab in advanced cancers. This table comes from immunoSEQ multiplex PCR, and its TCRdb copy is limited to in-frame clones, with some not included. This repertoire shows 70,000 to 95,000 clones, around 90% found once; its top ten account for approximately 7.7%. The sequences come from CD4+ or CD8+ T cells sorted from blood, collected in a trial of the OX40 agonist ivuxolimab. Source of these receptors: an adult with an advanced solid tumor such as melanoma, head and neck, liver or kidney cancer. Both conserved end residues are part of each CDR3. The D gene is left open where the match is weak. Clone size is shown for a subset of rows, as once, few, many or a class of expanded clone.

TRBV30,.,.,TRBJ1-2,CACKGSGANYGYTF,TGTGCCTGTAAAGGGTCCGGAGCTAACTATGGCTACACCTTC
TRBV10-3,TRBD1,.,TRBJ2-7,CAIRDRGSSYEQYF,TGTGCCATCAGGGACAGGGGGAGCTCCTACGAGCAGTACTTC
TRBV29-1,.,.,TRBJ1-2,CSSPSDREGYTF,TGCAGTTCCCCCTCGGATCGGGAGGGCTACACCTTC
TRBV11-3,.,.,TRBJ2-2,CASSSVVGELFF,TGTGCCAGCAGCTCCGTGGTCGGGGAGCTGTTTTTT
TRBV15,.,.,TRBJ1-1,CATGRGAGRNTEAFF,TGTGCCACCGGCAGAGGGGCCGGGAGGAACACTGAAGCTTTCTTT
TRBV7-8,.,.,TRBJ1-3,CASSLVGLSGNTIYF,TGTGCCAGCAGTCTAGTAGGGCTATCTGGAAACACCATATATTTT
TRBV11-2,.,few,TRBJ2-7,CASSPRVVTFYEQYF,TGTGCCAGCAGCCCACGGGTCGTTACCTTCTACGAGCAGTACTTC
TRBV10-1,.,once,TRBJ2-7,CASSESGGPYEQYF,TGCGCCAGCAGTGAGTCGGGGGGCCCCTACGAGCAGTACTTC
TRBV2,.,.,TRBJ2-5,CASSEDRWETQYF,TGTGCCAGCAGTGAGGACCGGTGGGAGACCCAGTACTTC
TRBV14,TRBD2,.,TRBJ2-1,CASSQESWLAGANEQFF,TGTGCCAGCAGCCAAGAATCTTGGCTAGCGGGAGCCAATGAGCAGTTCTTC
TRBV6-5,.,.,TRBJ2-6,CASSYGRSGANVLTF,TGTGCCAGCAGTTACGGGCGCTCTGGGGCCAACGTCCTGACTTTC
TRBV7-2,TRBD2,.,TRBJ2-4,CASSIWTSGSGNIQYF,TGTGCCAGCAGCATCTGGACTAGCGGGAGTGGAAACATTCAGTACTTC
TRBV7-9,.,.,TRBJ1-1,CASSPGWGAFF,TGTGCCAGCAGCCCCGGATGGGGGGCTTTCTTT
TRBV5-4,.,.,TRBJ1-5,CASSLGGAQPQHF,TGTGCCAGCAGCTTAGGGGGGGCTCAGCCCCAGCATTTT
TRBV9,.,.,TRBJ1-1,CASSVVGGEAFF,TGTGCCAGCAGCGTAGTAGGGGGTGAAGCTTTCTTT
TRBV9,TRBD1,once,TRBJ2-2,CASSVRQGWNGELFF,TGTGCCAGCAGCGTACGACAGGGGTGGAACGGGGAGCTGTTTTTT
TRBV5-1,TRBD2,.,TRBJ2-5,CASASGTSVPGETQYF,TGCGCCAGTGCCTCCGGGACTAGCGTACCCGGGGAGACCCAGTACTTC
TRBV5-5,TRBD1,.,TRBJ1-2,CASSPGTGVFGYTF,TGTGCCAGCAGCCCCGGGACAGGGGTGTTCGGCTACACCTTC
TRBV5-6,.,.,TRBJ1-5,CASSLGKWGGGQPQHF,TGTGCCAGCAGCTTAGGGAAATGGGGTGGTGGACAGCCCCAGCATTTT
TRBV28,.,.,TRBJ2-2,CASSLVQGRHTGELFF,TGTGCCAGCAGTTTAGTCCAGGGTCGGCACACCGGGGAGCTGTTTTTT
TRBV7-2,.,.,TRBJ2-2,CASSLVLGGLFF,TGTGCCAGCAGCTTAGTCCTAGGGGGGCTGTTTTTT
TRBV6-6,TRBD2,.,TRBJ2-7,CASSYEAGKKGEQYF,TGTGCCAGCAGTTACGAAGCGGGAAAAAAAGGGGAGCAGTACTTC
TRBV7-2,.,.,TRBJ2-1,CASSSYGQSSSYNEQFF,TGTGCCAGCAGCTCTTACGGACAGTCGAGCTCCTACAATGAGCAGTTCTTC
TRBV10-1,.,.,TRBJ2-1,CASSESRSSYNEQFF,TGCGCCAGCAGTGAGTCCAGATCCTCCTACAATGAGCAGTTCTTC
TRBV28,.,.,TRBJ1-1,CASSLDGPVEAFF,TGTGCCAGCAGTTTAGACGGGCCAGTTGAAGCTTTCTTT
TRBV5-1,.,.,TRBJ2-6,CASSQGSGANVLTF,TGCGCCAGCAGCCAGGGGTCTGGGGCCAACGTCCTGACTTTC